What follows is one TCR beta chain and its context. Germline V gives CDR1 SNHLY, CDR2 FYNNEI. Between the trimmed V and J ends, which lost 4 bases and 7 bases, there was a span of 14 bases. The CDR3 length is 14 residues. The sample is drawn from a study of Graves' ophthalmopathy and Graves' hyperthyroidism. Study-wide context: Samples of peripheral blood were obtained at initial diagnosis, prior to treatment of any kind.

Investigators amplified TCR beta CDR3 regions from RNA transcripts. HTBI primers were used in a first-round RT-PCR, which preceded a second-round multiplex PCR. TCRdb re-called the multiplex PCR reads through MiXCR, storing one row per CDR3 protein. This sample yields approximately 380,000 distinct CDR3 sequences, of which roughly 21% are seen a single time; roughly 3% belongs to the top ten. This rearrangement joins TRBV2 to TRBJ1-5, with D possibly being TRBD1 (6 bases). This sequence originates from a young woman with stable Graves' hyperthyroidism. Sequencing used peripheral blood. CDR3 sequence: CASSAPGARQPQHF. Written as DNA, the CDR3 is TGTGCCAGCAGTGCGCCAGGGGCCCGGCAGCCCCAGCATTTT.